The entry below describes one T cell receptor (beta chain). The data originate from a study of shared clonotypes between healthy human individuals. Whole-study context: The study drew on a couple of women and a few men aged 18 to 49 as donors.

Caucasian adults residing in Nashville, Tennessee made up all the donors. At the deep level, the assay was run. Libraries were prepared by immunoSEQ multiplex PCR; TCRdb keeps only in-frame clonotypes and omits some of them. The data show fewer than 2.5 million clones, with 93% seen just once and about 0.34% held by the top ten. The germline V gene has CDR1 KGHSH and CDR2 LQKENI. This CDR3 has 16 residues. J gave up 1 base and V 0 bases, and 5 bases lay outside the gene matches. The clonotype originates from a man aged 18 to 29 in good health. Some clones in this sample may be carry-over from other donors' samples. Sample: naive CD4+ T cells from PBMCs. Subset of the sample: CD45RA+ positively selected. The chain links TRBV18 to TRBJ2-5; 7 nucleotides match TRBD2. CDR3 sequence reads: CASSPPSGNLQETQYF. The CDR3, as DNA: TGTGCCAGCTCACCACCGAGCGGGAACCTCCAAGAGACCCAGTACTTC.